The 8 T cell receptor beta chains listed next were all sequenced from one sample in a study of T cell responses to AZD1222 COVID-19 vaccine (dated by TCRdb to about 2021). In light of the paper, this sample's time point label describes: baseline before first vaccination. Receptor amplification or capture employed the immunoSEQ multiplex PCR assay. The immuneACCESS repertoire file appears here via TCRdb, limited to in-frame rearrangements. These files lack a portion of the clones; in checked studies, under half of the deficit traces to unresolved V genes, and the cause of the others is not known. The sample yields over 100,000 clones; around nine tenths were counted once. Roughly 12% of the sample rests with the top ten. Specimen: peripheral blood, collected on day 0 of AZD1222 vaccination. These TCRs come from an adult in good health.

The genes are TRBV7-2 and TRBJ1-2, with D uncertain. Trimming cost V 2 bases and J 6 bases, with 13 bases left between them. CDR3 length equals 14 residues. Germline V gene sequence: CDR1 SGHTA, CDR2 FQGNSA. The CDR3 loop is CASSLIRGDNGYTF. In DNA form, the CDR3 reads TGTGCCAGCAGCTTAATCCGGGGAGATAATGGCTACACCTTC.

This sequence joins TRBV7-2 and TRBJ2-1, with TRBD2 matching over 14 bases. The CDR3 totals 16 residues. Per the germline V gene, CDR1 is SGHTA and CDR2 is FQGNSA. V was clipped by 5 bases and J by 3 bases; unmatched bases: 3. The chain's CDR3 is CASSQGLAGGYNEQFF. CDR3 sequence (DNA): TGTGCCAGCAGCCAAGGACTAGCGGGAGGCTACAATGAGCAGTTCTTC.

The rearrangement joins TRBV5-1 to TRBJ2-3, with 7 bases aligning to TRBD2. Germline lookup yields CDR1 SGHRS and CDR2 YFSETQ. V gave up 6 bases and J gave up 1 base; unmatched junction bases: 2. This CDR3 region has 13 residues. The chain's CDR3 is CASKTSGTDTQYF. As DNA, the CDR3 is TGCGCCAGCAAAACTAGCGGCACAGATACGCAGTATTTT.

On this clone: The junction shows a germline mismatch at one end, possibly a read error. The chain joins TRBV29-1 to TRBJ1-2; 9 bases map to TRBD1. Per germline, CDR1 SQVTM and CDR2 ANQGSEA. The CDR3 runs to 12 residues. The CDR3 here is CSVEQPGQGVPF. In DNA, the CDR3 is TGCAGCGTTGAACAACCGGGACAGGGCGTACCTTTC.

CDR3 in amino acids: CASSLASGTEAFF. The DNA for the CDR3 is TGTGCCAGCAGCTTAGCATCAGGGACTGAAGCTTTCTTT. This rearrangement joins TRBV7-2 to TRBJ1-1; D possibly corresponds to TRBD1 (5 bases). This CDR3 is 13 amino acids long. Trimming cost V 0 bases and J 5 bases, with 7 bases left between them. The germline CDR1 and CDR2 sequences are SGHTA and FQGNSA.

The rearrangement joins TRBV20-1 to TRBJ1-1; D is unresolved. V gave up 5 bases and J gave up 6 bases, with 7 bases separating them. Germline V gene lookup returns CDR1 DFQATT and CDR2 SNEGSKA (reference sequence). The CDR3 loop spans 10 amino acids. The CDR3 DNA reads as TGCAGTGCTGAATTATCTGAAGCTTTCTTT. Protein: CSAELSEAFF.

CDR3 sequence reads: CASSPTGTPPVAFF. The CDR3 DNA sequence: TGTGCCAGCAGTCCGACAGGGACCCCCCCGGTGGCTTTCTTT. This chain connects TRBV6-2 or TRBV6-3 to TRBJ1-1, with 7 bases identical to TRBD1. The germline V gene has CDR1 MNHEY and CDR2 SVGEGT. Losses at the gene ends were 5 bases for V and 11 bases for J; bases not matched to a gene: 14. The CDR3 loop spans 14 amino acids.

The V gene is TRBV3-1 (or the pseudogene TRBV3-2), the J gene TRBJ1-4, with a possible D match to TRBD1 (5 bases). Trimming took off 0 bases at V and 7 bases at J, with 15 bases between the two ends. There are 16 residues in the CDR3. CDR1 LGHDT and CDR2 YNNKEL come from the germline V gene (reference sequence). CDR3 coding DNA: TGTGCCAGCAGCCAAGATTTGGGGTCCGGGGGTGAAAAACTGTTTTTT. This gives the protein CASSQDLGSGGEKLFF.